This T cell receptor (beta chain) was profiled in a study of T cell changes during pregnancy in multiple sclerosis. The CDR3 sequence is 15 residues long. CDR1 and CDR2 from the germline V gene are MNHNS and SASEGT. The V segment lost 10 bases and the J segment 6 bases; nucleotides outside the gene matches: 17. The data were produced by immunoSEQ multiplex PCR, yet TCRdb's version contains in-frame clones alone and is incomplete. The profile covers about 85,000 clones, with approximately 90% appearing a single time and more than 2% taken by the ten largest. The clonotype comes from a female donor with multiple sclerosis, enrolled in a pregnancy study. This chain connects TRBV6-1 to TRBJ1-2; 7 bases match TRBD1. The specimen comprised peripheral blood, sampled in the first trimester of pregnancy. The DNA for the CDR3 is TGTGCCAACAGAGATCCGGGACAGAAAAGGAATGGCTACACCTTC. Protein product: CANRDPGQKRNGYTF.